This TCR beta chain was sequenced in a study of cytomegalovirus exposure and HLA in healthy donors. About the study: There were fewer than 130 million unique TCR beta sequences, drawn from about 190 million T cells, in an earlier analysis.

General study points: Listed as cytomegalovirus-associated were 150 or so TCR beta chains.

As for the donors, each was a healthy bone marrow donor. The PCR used 60 Vbeta and 13 Jbeta primers. Clones were read by immunoSEQ multiplex PCR, and TCRdb kept only the in-frame ones, dropping some. Of about 120,000 clones in the sample, around 64% are singletons; the top ten hold about 2.2%. The CDR3 runs to 15 residues. With V trimmed by 6 bases and J by 0 bases, 5 bases remained unmatched. The germline gives CDR1 MNHEY, CDR2 SMNVEV (reference sequence). This clone came up a few times. Its specificity is unknown. V usage is TRBV27 and J usage is TRBJ2-7; TRBD2 agrees at 10 bases. The sample consisted of PBMCs. This sequence originates from a woman aged 30 to 39 in good health and CMV-seronegative. The CDR3 loop is CASSSGLAASYEQYF. DNA for the CDR3: TGTGCCAGCAGCTCCGGACTAGCGGCCTCCTACGAGCAGTACTTC.